The TCR beta chain described here comes from a study of cytotoxic CD8 clonotypes in ibrutinib-treated CLL (dated by TCRdb to the early 2020s). About the study as a whole: The cohort included approximately 15 treatment-naive and about a dozen relapsed/refractory patients; some 18 were IGHV unmutated. Samples at response were collected after a median of 12 months of treatment, with a range of roughly 6 to 40 months. Cryopreserved peripheral blood mononuclear cells were collected at three points: before therapy, at response, and at either sustained remission or disease progression. Partial responses were observed in some 24 patients and complete responses in 2; after a median follow-up of roughly 62 months, remission was maintained in approximately 14 patients and progression was observed in some twelve. Of the approximately 86 participants in the trial, roughly 25 had longitudinal samples available. An average of roughly 250,000 productive templates and roughly 94,000 productive rearrangements was obtained per sample. Overall study results and their limits: An increase in clonality was observed at ibrutinib response, with clonality remaining stable during sustained remission and falling back toward baseline at progression. Sampling times were not matched between patients in sustained remission and patients whose disease was progressing, and lymph node repertoires were not examined. Baseline clonality exceeded that of age-matched healthy donors and correlated strongly with circulating CD8+ T-cell counts. Public clonotypes were rare and either contracted or stayed stable during treatment, and the rise in clonality at ibrutinib response reflected the expansion of private clonotypes.

V lost 4 bases and J lost 4 bases; the stretch between them is 12 bases long. The CDR1 and CDR2 encoded by the germline V gene are MRHNA and SNTAGT. The CDR3 sequence holds 14 residues, the cysteine and phenylalanine included. Solely the CDR3 DNA is kept, with 42 bases framed from the first base. The goal of deep resolution MiSeq sequencing was a depth between 1 in 1 million and 1 in 200,000 T cells, and coverage averaged 10x per clonotype. TCR beta libraries were generated with the immunoSEQ hsTCRB Kit. As for how the authors treated the data: Data were analyzed with ImmunoSEQ Data Assistant and ImmunoSEQ Analyzer, with V, D and J genes assigned per IMGT definitions. Clonality was computed as one minus normalized Shannon entropy of productive rearrangement frequencies, ranging from 0 to 1. Public clonotype analysis was restricted to overrepresented clonotypes comprising at least 0.05% of each patient's repertoire. Approximately 12 age-matched healthy donor repertoires from immuneACCESS were used as controls for clonality. In TCRdb, the immuneACCESS table is reduced to in-frame sequences with V and J assigned. These tables do not hold every clone; where another copy was compared, an unresolved V gene accounts for under half, and the others remain unexplained. The V and J calls and the clone size are those of that table, but D and trimming were determined from the DNA. In all, the sample holds roughly 14,000 clones, and more than 60% of those were seen once. The ten largest clones add up to 4.5% to 5.5% of the sample.

For TCR beta library preparation, roughly 2 micrograms of genomic DNA were extracted from the cryopreserved PBMCs. Longitudinal blood samples from CLL patients on ibrutinib monotherapy were analyzed using high-throughput TCR beta sequencing. The patients took part in an open-label, single-center phase 2 trial of ibrutinib monotherapy. This clone showed up just once. The target of this receptor is not known. The record has no base qualities; no much larger clone is one base away. This specimen consisted of PBMCs, obtained before ibrutinib treatment. The rearranged chain carries TRBV6-4 and TRBJ2-3; no D gene call is confident. The receptor was derived from a human donor with chronic lymphocytic leukemia. The encoded CDR3 is CASSASLGADTQYF. The nucleotides are TGTGCCAGCAGTGCTTCCCTTGGCGCAGATACGCAGTATTTT.